This entry lists 3 T cell receptor beta chains sequenced from one sample in a study of shared clonotypes between healthy human individuals. Profiling relied on immunoSEQ multiplex PCR, and the TCRdb table lists in-frame clones only, not all of them. The sample lists some 1,600,000 clones; 95% to 99% were seen once. Sequenced sample: naive CD4+ T cells sorted from blood. Subset meaning: CD45RA+ positively selected. The receptor set was obtained from a man in his thirties or forties in good health.

The chain joins TRBV2 to TRBJ1-1; a possible D gene is TRBD1 (6 bases). The germline V and J ends were trimmed by 6 bases and 4 bases, with 15 bases remaining between them. CDR3 length: 14 amino acids. Germline V gives CDR1 SNHLY, CDR2 FYNNEI. The chain's CDR3 is CASSRLTGRTEAFF. The CDR3 nucleotides are TGTGCCAGCAGCAGACTTACAGGGCGCACTGAAGCTTTCTTT. The whole variable domain, remainder taken from reference TRBV2 and TRBJ1-1, is EPEVTQTPSHQVTQMGQEVILRCVPISNHLYFYWYRQILGQKVEFLVSFYNNEISEKSEIFDDQFSVERPDGSNFTLKIRSTKLEDSAMYFCASSRLTGRTEAFFGQGTRLTVV.

The gene calls are TRBV30 and TRBJ1-2; tentatively, D is TRBD1 (5 bases). This CDR3 region has 13 residues. Germline V gives CDR1 GTSNPN, CDR2 SVGIG (reference sequence). V shed 3 bases and J shed 8 bases, with 16 bases lying between them. Here the CDR3 DNA reads TGTGCCTGGAGCGCGGTGAACTCAGGGGGCTACACCTTC. Translated: CAWSAVNSGGYTF.

The chain is built from TRBV5-4 and TRBJ2-7, with D possibly TRBD1 on 6 matching bases. CDR1 is SGHNT, CDR2 YYREEE, per germline (reference sequence). Trimming cost V 0 bases and J 5 bases, with 12 bases left between them. The CDR3 is made up of 14 amino acids. CDR3 nucleotides: TGTGCCAGCAGCTTGGGGCAGGGGAGTCACGAGCAGTACTTC. It specifies CASSLGQGSHEQYF. Together with reference TRBV5-4 and TRBJ2-7, the CDR3 gives the full variable domain: ETGVTQSPTHLIKTRGQQVTLRCSSQSGHNTVSWYQQALGQGPQFIFQYYREEENGRGNFPPRFSGLQFPNYSSELNVNALELDDSALYLCASSLGQGSHEQYFGPGTRLTVT.